The clone carrying this T cell receptor beta chain showed up just once. Data came from immunoSEQ multiplex PCR; TCRdb stores just in-frame clones and leaves some out. The sample has 75,000 to 100,000 clones, 92% seen once. This sample stems from a study of T cell changes during pregnancy in multiple sclerosis. This clonotype originated in a female donor with multiple sclerosis, enrolled in a pregnancy study. The specimen was peripheral blood, collected after pregnancy.

The CDR3 reads CASSPGQEKLFF. For the CDR3, the DNA is TGTGCCAGCTCACCAGGTCAGGAAAAACTGTTTTTT. The V gene is TRBV18, the J gene TRBJ1-4; D call uncertain. Per germline, CDR1 KGHSH and CDR2 LQKENI. The CDR3 is made up of 12 amino acids. V shed 2 bases and J shed 8 bases, with 6 bases lying between them.